What follows describes a single TCR beta chain. These data come from a study of blood T cell repertoires in COVID-19. Germline CDR1 is KGHDR and CDR2 is SFDVKD. There are 14 residues in the CDR3. The germline V and J ends were trimmed by 7 bases and 7 bases, with 18 bases remaining between them. Libraries were prepared by immunoSEQ multiplex PCR; TCRdb keeps only in-frame clonotypes and omits some of them. The sample has 250,000 to 300,000 clones, about 86% seen once. The rearrangement joins TRBV24-1 to TRBJ1-2; D may be TRBD1 (5 bases). The sequencing sample was made of PBMCs or T cells enriched from blood (not recorded which). This receptor was identified in a man aged 25 to 45 with acute COVID-19. The DNA of the CDR3 is TGTGCCACCAGCGCTGGGGGGAAATTAGGTGGCTACACCTTC. Residues: CATSAGGKLGGYTF.